Listed here are 16 T cell receptor beta chains from one sample, sequenced in a study of T cell responses to AZD1222 COVID-19 vaccine (dated by TCRdb to about 2021). Libraries came from the immunoSEQ multiplex PCR assay. As stored in TCRdb, this immuneACCESS dataset retains in-frame rearrangements with V and J assigned. A fraction of the clones does not appear; measured against another copy, unresolved V genes explain less than half of the discrepancy, and the remainder lacks a known reason. The sample table lists more than 85,000 clones, more than 70% of them with a count of one. The ten largest clones add up to about 9.1% of the sample. This sample's time point label indicates: baseline before first vaccination. The material was peripheral blood, obtained on day 0 of AZD1222 vaccination. The receptors were gathered from an adult in good health.

The V and J genes are TRBV18 and TRBJ1-3; 7 bases fit TRBD1. This CDR3 region has 15 residues. V was clipped by 4 bases and J by 1 base; unmatched bases: 4. The germline gives CDR1 KGHSH, CDR2 LQKENI. CDR3 protein: CASSREGASGNTIYF. The CDR3, as DNA: TGTGCCAGCTCACGGGAGGGGGCGTCTGGAAACACCATATATTTT.

The chain recombines TRBV20-1 with TRBJ1-1, with D unclear. Per the germline V gene, CDR1 is DFQATT and CDR2 is SNEGSKA (reference sequence). Trimming took off 3 bases at V and 5 bases at J, with 19 bases between the two ends. The CDR3 is 15 amino acids. Written as DNA, the CDR3 is TGCAGTGCTAGTACTCCCAACAGCGCAGATACTGAAGCTTTCTTT. Translated, it gives CSASTPNSADTEAFF.

The V and J genes are TRBV15 and TRBJ2-3; D call uncertain. CDR1 is LNHNV and CDR2 is YYDKDF in the germline V gene (reference sequence). With 1 base removed from V and 2 bases from J, the gap between germline ends came to 10 bases. CDR3 length equals 15 residues. The CDR3 here is CATSRVSGITDTQYF. In DNA form, the CDR3 reads TGTGCCACCAGCAGAGTAAGTGGAATCACAGATACGCAGTATTTT.

CDR3 sequence: CASSLFQGTGANVLTF. The DNA for the CDR3 is TGTGCCAGCAGCTTGTTTCAGGGTACTGGGGCCAACGTCCTGACTTTC. The chain employs TRBV5-8 and TRBJ2-6; D perhaps matches TRBD1 (5 bases). The CDR3 length is 16 residues. Germline V lookup: CDR1 SGHTS, CDR2 YDEGEE. V was shortened by 1 base and J by 2 bases, with 10 bases between the two germline ends.

This clone was counted between two and nine times. The V call is TRBV11-3, the J call TRBJ1-6; no reliable D call. Germline lookup yields CDR1 SGHNT and CDR2 YENEEA. The CDR3 sequence is 12 residues long. V lost 3 bases and J lost 5, with 2 bases in between. The CDR3 spells CASSLDNSPLHF. Written as DNA, the CDR3 is TGTGCCAGCAGCTTGGATAATTCACCCCTCCACTTT.

The V gene is TRBV4-2, the J gene TRBJ2-3, with 9 bases that match TRBD2. Unmatched junction bases numbered 10, after V lost 1 base and J lost 5 bases. Germline lookup yields CDR1 LGHNA and CDR2 YNFKEQ. This CDR3 contains 17 residues. In DNA, the CDR3 is TGTGCCAGCAGCCAAGCGGGTGGCGGGAGGGCGGGAGATACGCAGTATTTT. It specifies CASSQAGGGRAGDTQYF.

This clone came up once. The CDR3 loop reads CASSPDWNYGYTF. CDR3 nucleotides: TGTGCCAGTAGTCCGGACTGGAACTATGGCTACACCTTC. The V and J genes are TRBV19 and TRBJ1-2; D remains unclear. The CDR3 spans 13 residues. Trimming removed 5 bases from V and 2 bases from J, with 9 bases in between. Germline V gene sequence: CDR1 LNHDA, CDR2 SQIVND (reference sequence). The complete variable domain, with remaining parts taken from reference TRBV19 and TRBJ1-2, reads DGGITQSPKYLFRKEGQNVTLSCEQNLNHDAMYWYRQDPGQGLRLIYYSQIVNDFQKGDIAEGYSVSREKKESFPLTVTSAQKNPTAFYLCASSPDWNYGYTFGSGTRLTVV.

Ten or more counts support this clone. The gene calls are TRBV7-6 and TRBJ2-5; 7 nucleotides align to TRBD2. CDR1 and CDR2 (germline): SGHVS, FNYEAQ. The CDR3 extends over 15 amino acids. J lost 3 bases, V lost 5 bases, and 9 bases had no gene match. Here the CDR3 DNA reads TGTGCCAGCAGCCCACGGGACTATAAAAAAGAGACCCAGTACTTC. Amino acids: CASSPRDYKKETQYF.

The chain recombines TRBV12-3 or TRBV12-4 with TRBJ2-7; a weak D match, TRBD1 (5 bases). V dropped 6 bases and J dropped 6 bases, with 15 bases sitting between them. The CDR3 is made up of 13 amino acids. CDR3 in amino acids: CASRQGLYGEQYF. The CDR3 DNA reads as TGTGCCAGCAGGCAGGGCCTTTACGGCGAGCAGTACTTC.

The chain joins TRBV11-2 to TRBJ2-3; 14 nucleotides align to TRBD2. V was pared by 6 bases and J by 6 bases, with 8 bases of the junction left unmatched. Germline-derived CDR1 and CDR2 are SGHAT and FQNNGV. This CDR3 spans 16 amino acids. In DNA form, the CDR3 reads TGTGCCAGCAGATCGACTAGCGGGAGGGCGCGGGATACGCAGTATTTT. Its protein product is CASRSTSGRARDTQYF.

The CDR3 here is CASNGGQAGWNSPLHF. The CDR3 DNA sequence: TGTGCCAGCAATGGGGGACAGGCAGGATGGAATTCACCCCTCCACTTT. The chain carries TRBV7-2 and TRBJ1-6; TRBD1 matches at 8 bases. With V trimmed by 7 bases and J by 7 bases, 12 bases remained unmatched. Germline V CDR1 and CDR2: SGHTA, FQGNSA. There are 16 residues in the CDR3.

The chain recombines TRBV7-9 with TRBJ1-2; D uncertain. The CDR3 loop spans 14 amino acids. The V gene lost 5 bases and the J gene lost 3 bases, with 13 bases spanning the gap. Germline V gene data show CDR1 as SEHNR and CDR2 as FQNEAQ (reference sequence). The CDR3 loop is CASSRPGIDYGYTF. The CDR3 bases are TGTGCCAGCAGCCGCCCGGGGATTGACTATGGCTACACCTTC.

The V gene is TRBV5-1, the J gene TRBJ2-7, with 7 bases matching TRBD2. Germline CDR1 and CDR2: SGHRS and YFSETQ. This CDR3 contains 15 residues. The ends lost 0 bases at V and 5 bases at J; junction bases unmatched: 8. The CDR3 spells CASSLVIAAGNEQYF. The CDR3 coding sequence is TGCGCCAGCAGCTTGGTTATAGCAGCGGGAAACGAGCAGTACTTC. Filled out from reference TRBV5-1 and TRBJ2-7, the complete variable domain reads KAGVTQTPRYLIKTRGQQVTLSCSPISGHRSVSWYQQTPGQGLQFLFEYFSETQRNKGNFPGRFSGRQFSNSRSEMNVSTLELGDSALYLCASSLVIAAGNEQYFGPGTRLTVT.

The chain is built from TRBV9 and TRBJ1-3, with D perhaps matching TRBD1 (5 bases). The CDR3 contains 17 residues. Trimming cost V 0 bases and J 0 bases, with 13 bases left between them. Germline-derived CDR1 and CDR2 are SGDLS and YYNGEE. This CDR3 is CASSVAEGRSSGNTIYF. In DNA form, the CDR3 reads TGTGCCAGCAGCGTAGCCGAGGGGAGATCCTCTGGAAACACCATATATTTT.

This chain uses TRBV7-9 with TRBJ2-7; 10 bases align to TRBD2. Germline loops: CDR1 SEHNR, CDR2 FQNEAQ (reference sequence). The junction had 4 bases not matched to a gene; V was cut back by 6 bases and J by 2 bases. The CDR3 sequence is 14 residues long. CDR3 sequence (DNA): TGTGCCAGCAGTCCTAGCGGGAGTACCTACGAGCAGTACTTC. It is translated as CASSPSGSTYEQYF.

The CDR3 DNA is TGTGCCAGCAGTTTTAGGGGCGGGAGCCTTCAAGAGACCCAGTACTTC. It is translated as CASSFRGGSLQETQYF. The chain links TRBV28 to TRBJ2-5; 7 nucleotides align to TRBD2. With V trimmed by 3 bases and J by 2 bases, 9 bases remained unmatched. Germline CDR1 is MDHEN and CDR2 is SYDVKM. The CDR3 runs 16 residues.